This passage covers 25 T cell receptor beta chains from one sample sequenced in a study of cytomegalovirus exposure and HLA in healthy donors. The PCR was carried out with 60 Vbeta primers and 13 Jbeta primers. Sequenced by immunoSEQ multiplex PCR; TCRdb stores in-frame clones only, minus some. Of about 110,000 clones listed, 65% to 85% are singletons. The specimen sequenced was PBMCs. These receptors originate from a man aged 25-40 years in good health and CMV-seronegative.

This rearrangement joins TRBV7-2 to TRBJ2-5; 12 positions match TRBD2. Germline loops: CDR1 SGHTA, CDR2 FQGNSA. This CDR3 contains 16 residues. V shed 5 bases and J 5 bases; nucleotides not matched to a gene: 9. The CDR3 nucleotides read TGTGCCAGCAGCAAGACTAGCGGGAGTGGGCGGGAGACCCAGTACTTC. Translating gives CASSKTSGSGRETQYF.

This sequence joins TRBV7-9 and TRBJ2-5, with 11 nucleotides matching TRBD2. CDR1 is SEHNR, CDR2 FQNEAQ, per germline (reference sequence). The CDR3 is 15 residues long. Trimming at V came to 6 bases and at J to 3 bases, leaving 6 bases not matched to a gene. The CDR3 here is CASRALAGVKETQYF. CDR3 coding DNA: TGTGCCAGCAGGGCACTAGCGGGGGTAAAAGAGACCCAGTACTTC.

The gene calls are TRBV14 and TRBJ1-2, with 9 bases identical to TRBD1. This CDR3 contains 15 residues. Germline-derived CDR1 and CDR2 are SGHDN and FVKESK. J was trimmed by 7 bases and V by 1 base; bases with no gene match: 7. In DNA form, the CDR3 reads TGTGCCAGCAGCCAAGCCGGGACAGGGTCCCTTGGCTACACCTTC. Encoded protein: CASSQAGTGSLGYTF.

DNA for the CDR3: TGCGCCAAGACAAAGGGAGGCGGGAGAACCTACGAGCAGTACTTC. Residues: CAKTKGGGRTYEQYF. The chain joins TRBV23-1 to TRBJ2-7; 7 bases map to TRBD2. TRBV23-1 falls under the ORF class, with uncertain function. The CDR3 extends over 15 amino acids. The V segment lost 10 bases and the J segment 2 bases; nucleotides outside the gene matches: 14.

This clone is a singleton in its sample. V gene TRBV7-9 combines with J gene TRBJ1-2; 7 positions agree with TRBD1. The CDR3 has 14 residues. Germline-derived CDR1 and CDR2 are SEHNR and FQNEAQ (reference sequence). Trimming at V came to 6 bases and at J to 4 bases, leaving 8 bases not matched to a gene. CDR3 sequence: CASSSSDRVYGYTF. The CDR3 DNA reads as TGTGCCAGCAGTTCCTCCGACAGGGTCTATGGCTACACCTTC.

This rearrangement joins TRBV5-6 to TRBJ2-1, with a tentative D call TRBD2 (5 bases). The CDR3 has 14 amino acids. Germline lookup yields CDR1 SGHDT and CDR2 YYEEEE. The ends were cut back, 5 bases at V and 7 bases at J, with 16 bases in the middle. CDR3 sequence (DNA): TGTGCCAGCAGGGAGGTAGGATCGAGGAATGAGCAGTTCTTC. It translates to CASREVGSRNEQFF.

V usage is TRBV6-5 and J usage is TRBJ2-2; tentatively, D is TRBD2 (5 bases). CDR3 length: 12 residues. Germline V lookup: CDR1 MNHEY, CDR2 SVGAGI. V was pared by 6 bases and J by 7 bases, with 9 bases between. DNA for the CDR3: TGTGCCAGCAGGGAGGAAGGCGGGGAGCTGTTTTTT. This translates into CASREEGGELFF.

The CDR3 here is CASSYRLPGTDTQYF. The CDR3 nucleotides are TGTGCCAGCAGTTACCGACTTCCGGGCACAGATACGCAGTATTTT. The chain combines TRBV6-5 with TRBJ2-3; no definite D call. Germline CDR1 reads MNHEY; CDR2 reads SVGAGI. The CDR3 runs to 15 residues. Trimming left V 2 bases short and J 1 base short, with 10 bases between.

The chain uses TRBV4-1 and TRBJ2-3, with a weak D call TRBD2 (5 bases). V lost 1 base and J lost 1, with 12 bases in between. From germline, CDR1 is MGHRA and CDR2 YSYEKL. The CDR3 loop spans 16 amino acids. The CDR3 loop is CASSQVPSMGTDTQYF. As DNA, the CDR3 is TGCGCCAGCAGCCAAGTGCCTAGCATGGGCACAGATACGCAGTATTTT.

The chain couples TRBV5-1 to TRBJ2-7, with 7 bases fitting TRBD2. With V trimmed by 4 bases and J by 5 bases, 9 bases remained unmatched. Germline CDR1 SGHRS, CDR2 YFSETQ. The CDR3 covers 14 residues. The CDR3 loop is CASSVRTRGDEQYF. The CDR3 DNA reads TGCGCCAGCAGCGTGCGGACTAGGGGCGACGAGCAGTACTTC.

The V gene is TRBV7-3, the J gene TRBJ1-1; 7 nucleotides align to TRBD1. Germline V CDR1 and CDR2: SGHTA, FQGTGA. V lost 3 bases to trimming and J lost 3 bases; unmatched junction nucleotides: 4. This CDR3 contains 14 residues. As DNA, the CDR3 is TGTGCCAGCAGCTTTACCACAGGGGACACTGAAGCTTTCTTT. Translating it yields CASSFTTGDTEAFF.

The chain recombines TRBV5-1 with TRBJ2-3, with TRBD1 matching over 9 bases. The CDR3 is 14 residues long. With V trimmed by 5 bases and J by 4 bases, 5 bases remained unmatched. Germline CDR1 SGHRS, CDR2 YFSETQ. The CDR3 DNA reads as TGCGCCAGCAGACCGGGACAGGGCCCAGATACGCAGTATTTT. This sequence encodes CASRPGQGPDTQYF.

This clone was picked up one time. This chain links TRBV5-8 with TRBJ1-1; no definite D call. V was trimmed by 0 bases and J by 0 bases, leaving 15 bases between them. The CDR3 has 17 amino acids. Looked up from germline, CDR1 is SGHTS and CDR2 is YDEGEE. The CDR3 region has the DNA TGTGCCAGCAGCTTGGCCCGAACTTCCTTCATGAACACTGAAGCTTTCTTT. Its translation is CASSLARTSFMNTEAFF.

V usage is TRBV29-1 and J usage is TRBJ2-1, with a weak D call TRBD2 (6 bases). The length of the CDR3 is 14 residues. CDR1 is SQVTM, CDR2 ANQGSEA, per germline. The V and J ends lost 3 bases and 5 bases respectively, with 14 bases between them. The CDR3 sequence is CSVDGEAGDNEQFF. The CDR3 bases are TGCAGCGTTGACGGGGAGGCCGGGGACAATGAGCAGTTCTTC.

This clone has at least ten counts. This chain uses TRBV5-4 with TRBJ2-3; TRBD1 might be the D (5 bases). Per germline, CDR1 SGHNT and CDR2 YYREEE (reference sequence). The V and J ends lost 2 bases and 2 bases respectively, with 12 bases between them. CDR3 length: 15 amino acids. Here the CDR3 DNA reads TGTGCCAGCAGCTTAGACCTCAGGGACACAGATACGCAGTATTTT. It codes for CASSLDLRDTDTQYF.

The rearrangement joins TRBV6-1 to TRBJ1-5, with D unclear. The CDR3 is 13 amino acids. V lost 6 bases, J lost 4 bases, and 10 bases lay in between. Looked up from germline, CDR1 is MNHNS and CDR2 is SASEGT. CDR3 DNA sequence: TGTGCCAGCAGACAAGGGAGTAATCAGCCCCAGCATTTT. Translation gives CASRQGSNQPQHF.

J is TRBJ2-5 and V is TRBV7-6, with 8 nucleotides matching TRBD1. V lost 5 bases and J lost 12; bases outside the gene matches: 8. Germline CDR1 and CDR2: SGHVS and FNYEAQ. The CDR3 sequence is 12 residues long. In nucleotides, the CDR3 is TGTGCCAGCAGCCCCTGGACAGGGAAAAAGTACTTC. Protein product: CASSPWTGKKYF.

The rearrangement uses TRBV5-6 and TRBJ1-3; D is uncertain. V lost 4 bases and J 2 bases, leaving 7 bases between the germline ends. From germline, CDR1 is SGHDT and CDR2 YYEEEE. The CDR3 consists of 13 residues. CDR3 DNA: TGTGCCAGCAGCCCTGGAGCTGGAAACACCATATATTTT. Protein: CASSPGAGNTIYF.

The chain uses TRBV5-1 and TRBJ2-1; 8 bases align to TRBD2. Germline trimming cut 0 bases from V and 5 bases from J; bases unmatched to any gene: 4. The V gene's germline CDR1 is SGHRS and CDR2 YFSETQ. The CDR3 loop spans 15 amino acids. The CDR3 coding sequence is TGCGCCAGCAGCTTGGTAGCGGGGAGGGACAATGAGCAGTTCTTC. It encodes CASSLVAGRDNEQFF.

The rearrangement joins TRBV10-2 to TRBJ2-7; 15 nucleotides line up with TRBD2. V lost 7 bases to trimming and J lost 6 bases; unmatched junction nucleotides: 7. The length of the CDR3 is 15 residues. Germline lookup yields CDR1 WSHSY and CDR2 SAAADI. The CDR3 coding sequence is TGCGCCAGCACTCGGACTAGCGGGAGGGCCCGCGAGCAGTACTTC. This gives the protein CASTRTSGRAREQYF.

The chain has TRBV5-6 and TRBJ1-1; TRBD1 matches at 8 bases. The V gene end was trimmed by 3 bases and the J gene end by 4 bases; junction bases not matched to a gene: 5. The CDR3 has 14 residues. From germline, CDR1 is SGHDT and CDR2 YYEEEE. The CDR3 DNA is TGTGCCAGCAGCTGGGGTACAGGGGGCACTGAAGCTTTCTTT. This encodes CASSWGTGGTEAFF.

CDR3 sequence reads: CASTIAGSHTEAFF. The CDR3 region has the DNA TGTGCCAGCACCATTGCCGGGTCTCACACTGAAGCTTTCTTT. This chain uses TRBV7-8 with TRBJ1-1; unclear D gene. The V and J ends lost 7 bases and 3 bases respectively, with 15 bases between them. The CDR3 sequence is 14 residues long. Germline CDR1 reads SGHVS; CDR2 reads FQNEAQ.

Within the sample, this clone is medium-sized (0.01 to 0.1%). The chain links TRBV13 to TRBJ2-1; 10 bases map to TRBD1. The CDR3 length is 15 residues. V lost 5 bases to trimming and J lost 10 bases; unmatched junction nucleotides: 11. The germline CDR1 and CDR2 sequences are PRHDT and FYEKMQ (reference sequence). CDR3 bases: TGTGCCAGCAGCCCAGGTGGGACAGGGGACCGGGAGCAGTTCTTC. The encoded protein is CASSPGGTGDREQFF.

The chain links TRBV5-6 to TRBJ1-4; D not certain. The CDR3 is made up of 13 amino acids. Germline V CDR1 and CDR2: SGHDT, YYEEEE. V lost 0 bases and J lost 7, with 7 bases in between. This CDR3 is CASSLGQAEKLFF. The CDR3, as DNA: TGTGCCAGCAGCTTGGGGCAGGCTGAAAAACTGTTTTTT. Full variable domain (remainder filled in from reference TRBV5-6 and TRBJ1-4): DAGVTQSPTHLIKTRGQQVTLRCSPKSGHDTVSWYQQALGQGPQFIFQYYEEEERQRGNFPDRFSGHQFPNYSSELNVNALLLGDSALYLCASSLGQAEKLFFGSGTQLSVL.

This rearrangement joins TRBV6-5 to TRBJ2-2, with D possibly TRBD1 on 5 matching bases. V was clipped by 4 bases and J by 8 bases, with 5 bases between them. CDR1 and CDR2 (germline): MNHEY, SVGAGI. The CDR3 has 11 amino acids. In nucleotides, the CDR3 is TGTGCCAGCAGTTCAGGGGGGGAGCTGTTTTTT. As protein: CASSSGGELFF.